The next 26 T cell receptor beta chains were all read from a single sample in a study of T cell responses to AZD1222 COVID-19 vaccine. TCRdb keeps only in-frame clones here, not all; method: immunoSEQ multiplex PCR. The data contain tens of thousands of clones, about nine tenths of them singletons. Sequences were derived from peripheral blood, sampled 28 days after the second AZD1222 dose. The origin of the receptors is an adult who received the AZD1222 COVID-19 vaccine.

This chain joins TRBV9 and TRBJ1-2; D gene uncertain. This CDR3 is 17 amino acids long. CDR1 and CDR2 from the germline V gene are SGDLS and YYNGEE. The V end was cut by 0 bases, the J end by 4 bases, with 19 bases between. CDR3 coding DNA: TGTGCCAGCAGCGTAGACCCTCGTGTGGGGATTGGCTATGGCTACACCTTC. It translates to CASSVDPRVGIGYGYTF.

The J gene is TRBJ1-5, the V gene TRBV12-5; TRBD1 is a possible D gene (6 bases). Trimming removed 6 bases from V and 2 bases from J, with 17 bases in between. This CDR3 comprises 16 residues. The germline V gene encodes CDR1 LGHNT and CDR2 FRNRAP. CDR3 in amino acids: CASGARAGAGNQPQHF. As DNA, the CDR3 is TGTGCTAGTGGCGCACGGGCGGGGGCCGGCAATCAGCCCCAGCATTTT.

The V gene is TRBV6-2 or TRBV6-3, the J gene TRBJ1-6, with a tentative D call TRBD1 (5 bases). CDR1 and CDR2 from the germline V gene are MNHEY and SVGEGT. The germline V and J ends were trimmed by 2 bases and 7 bases, with 18 bases remaining between them. CDR3 length equals 17 residues. CDR3 sequence: CASSYLSRGVANSPLHF. CDR3 sequence (DNA): TGTGCCAGCAGTTACCTTTCAAGGGGAGTGGCGAATTCACCCCTCCACTTT.

The J gene is TRBJ2-7, the V gene TRBV5-1; D unclear. Trimming cost V 1 base and J 2 bases, with 10 bases left between them. The CDR3 runs to 14 residues. Germline V lookup: CDR1 SGHRS, CDR2 YFSETQ. CDR3 bases: TGCGCCAGCAGCTTGATGGCATCCACCTACGAGCAGTACTTC. Amino acids: CASSLMASTYEQYF.

This clone showed up just once. The chain couples TRBV6-6 to TRBJ1-5, with unresolved D. The CDR3 runs 14 residues. Germline lookup yields CDR1 MNHNY and CDR2 SVGAGI (reference sequence). V was trimmed by 5 bases and J by 2 bases, leaving 10 bases between them. CDR3 sequence: CASSLGGGNQPQHF. In nucleotides, the CDR3 is TGTGCCAGCAGTCTGGGTGGCGGCAATCAGCCCCAGCATTTT.

V usage is TRBV5-6 and J usage is TRBJ2-7; 11 bases align to TRBD2. Germline assignment: CDR1 SGHDT and CDR2 YYEEEE. V shed 1 base and J 3 bases; nucleotides not matched to a gene: 6. The CDR3 is made up of 16 amino acids. The CDR3 region is CASSLLTSGSLYEQYF. CDR3 DNA sequence: TGTGCCAGCAGCTTGCTTACTAGCGGGAGTCTCTACGAGCAGTACTTC.

The chain is built from TRBV4-1 and TRBJ2-4; D may be TRBD1 or TRBD2 (5 bases each). The CDR3 covers 16 residues. The V end lost 3 bases, the J end lost 2 bases, and 14 bases lay between the germline ends. The germline V gene encodes CDR1 MGHRA and CDR2 YSYEKL. CDR3 nucleotides: TGCGCCAGCAGCCATGGCTCCGGGACCTCCAAAAACATTCAGTACTTC. It is translated as CASSHGSGTSKNIQYF.

The J gene is TRBJ2-7, the V gene TRBV11-2; 12 bases line up with TRBD1. V dropped 3 bases and J dropped 2; count of bases not matched to a gene: 8. The germline V gene encodes CDR1 SGHAT and CDR2 FQNNGV. The CDR3 loop spans 17 amino acids. The CDR3 is CASSFHLGTGGTYEQYF. Here the CDR3 DNA reads TGTGCCAGCAGCTTCCACCTCGGGACAGGGGGCACCTACGAGCAGTACTTC. Full variable domain (missing parts from reference TRBV11-2 and TRBJ2-7): EAGVAQSPRYKIIEKRQSVAFWCNPISGHATLYWYQQILGQGPKLLIQFQNNGVVDDSQLPKDRFSAERLKGVDSTLKIQPAKLEDSAVYLCASSFHLGTGGTYEQYFGPGTRLTVT.

V gene TRBV12-5 combines with J gene TRBJ2-3, with no clear D. Between the trimmed V and J ends, which lost 4 bases and 8 bases, there was a span of 16 bases. The V gene's germline CDR1 is LGHNT and CDR2 FRNRAP. CDR3 size: 14 residues. The CDR3 DNA reads as TGTGCTAGTGGTTCCCCCTCTGCCGCAGGTACGCAGTATTTT. Amino acid sequence: CASGSPSAAGTQYF.

J is TRBJ2-1 and V is TRBV18, with 8 bases that match TRBD2. Germline V gene data show CDR1 as KGHSH and CDR2 as LQKENI. Germline trimming cut 0 bases from V and 6 bases from J; bases unmatched to any gene: 7. The length of the CDR3 is 16 residues. Here the CDR3 DNA reads TGTGCCAGCTCACCACCCTCCGGGAGGGCGTCCAATGAGCAGTTCTTC. It specifies CASSPPSGRASNEQFF.

The chain recombines TRBV19 with TRBJ2-7; 11 nucleotides align to TRBD2. CDR1 and CDR2 (germline): LNHDA, SQIVND (reference sequence). Losses at the gene ends were 3 bases for V and 3 bases for J; bases not matched to a gene: 4. The CDR3 contains 15 residues. CDR3 DNA: TGTGCCAGTAGTATCCTAGCGGGAGGTAACTACGAGCAGTACTTC. Translating gives CASSILAGGNYEQYF.

This clone was seen only once. The chain is built from TRBV15 and TRBJ2-7, with 12 bases lining up with TRBD1. This CDR3 contains 15 residues. The germline CDR1 and CDR2 sequences are LNHNV and YYDKDF (reference sequence). The trim removed 7 bases at V and 6 bases at J, leaving 10 bases unmatched. CDR3 DNA sequence: TGTGCCACCACCCCAGGGGGACAGGGGGCTTTCGAGCAGTACTTC. It yields the protein CATTPGGQGAFEQYF.

V gene TRBV28 combines with J gene TRBJ1-6; D is ambiguous. Germline lookup yields CDR1 MDHEN and CDR2 SYDVKM. V lost 7 bases and J lost 10, with 8 bases in between. This CDR3 contains 11 residues. The CDR3 sequence: CASTDGSPLHF. For the CDR3, the DNA is TGTGCCAGCACAGATGGATCACCCCTCCACTTT.

This chain links TRBV3-1 (or the pseudogene TRBV3-2) with TRBJ1-4; no reliable D call. Trimming removed 4 bases at V and 8 bases at J, with 11 bases between. Germline CDR1 and CDR2: LGHDT and YNNKEL (reference sequence). The CDR3 has 13 amino acids. Here the CDR3 reads CASSLSQREKLFF. Here the CDR3 DNA reads TGTGCCAGCAGCCTCTCCCAAAGGGAAAAACTGTTTTTT.

The chain uses TRBV27 and TRBJ2-1; D is unclear. CDR1 is MNHEY and CDR2 is SMNVEV in the germline V gene (reference sequence). Trimming pared 5 bases from V and 4 bases from J, leaving 12 bases between. This CDR3 spans 14 amino acids. CDR3 sequence: CASSRPPLYNEQFF. Here the CDR3 DNA reads TGTGCCAGCAGTCGCCCCCCACTATACAATGAGCAGTTCTTC.

The chain employs TRBV9 and TRBJ2-1; D is possibly TRBD1 (6 bases). Germline-derived CDR1 and CDR2 are SGDLS and YYNGEE. The ends were cut back, 3 bases at V and 3 bases at J, with 13 bases in the middle. CDR3 length equals 15 residues. In DNA, the CDR3 is TGTGCCAGCAGCGCCCGGGACAACCTCTACAATGAGCAGTTCTTC. Its translation is CASSARDNLYNEQFF.

The rearrangement uses TRBV6-5 and TRBJ1-5; D ambiguous. Trimming removed 4 bases from V and 3 bases from J, with 13 bases in between. CDR1 and CDR2 (germline): MNHEY, SVGAGI. This CDR3 comprises 15 residues. CDR3 sequence reads: CASSFQMVDNQPQHF. CDR3 bases: TGTGCCAGCAGTTTTCAGATGGTCGACAATCAGCCCCAGCATTTT.

J is TRBJ1-2 and V is TRBV27; D ambiguous. CDR1 and CDR2 (germline): MNHEY, SMNVEV (reference sequence). The CDR3 totals 13 residues. Trimming stripped 2 bases from V and 4 bases from J, with 8 bases between. In DNA, the CDR3 is TGTGCCAGCAGTTTAAAGGATGGCTATGGCTACACCTTC. Translated, it gives CASSLKDGYGYTF.

CDR3 sequence reads: CASKWDSNQPQHF. The CDR3 DNA reads TGTGCCAGCAAATGGGACAGCAATCAGCCCCAGCATTTT. The rearrangement links TRBV6-5 to TRBJ1-5; D perhaps matches TRBD1 (5 bases). In germline, CDR1 is MNHEY, CDR2 SVGAGI. V lost 7 bases to trimming and J lost 1 base, with 8 bases between them. This CDR3 contains 13 residues.

V and J are TRBV19 and TRBJ1-5, with 7 bases matching TRBD1. The CDR3 sequence is 15 residues long. V dropped 4 bases and J dropped 4; count of bases not matched to a gene: 7. The germline V gene has CDR1 LNHDA and CDR2 SQIVND (reference sequence). The CDR3 DNA reads as TGTGCCAGTAGTAGGGGTGACAGGGAAAATCAGCCCCAGCATTTT. It translates to CASSRGDRENQPQHF.

The genes are TRBV7-9 and TRBJ2-2, with 7 bases identical to TRBD1. Germline loops: CDR1 SEHNR, CDR2 FQNEAQ (reference sequence). The CDR3 is 15 amino acids. The V and J ends lost 1 base and 5 bases, in that order; junction bases with no gene match: 4. The CDR3 region has the DNA TGTGCCAGCAGCTTAGGGGGACAGATAACCGGGGAGCTGTTTTTT. Residues: CASSLGGQITGELFF.

The chain carries TRBV7-2 and TRBJ1-2, with unresolved D. Germline CDR1 is SGHTA and CDR2 is FQGNSA. Trimming took off 1 base at V and 7 bases at J, with 16 bases between the two ends. This CDR3 spans 15 amino acids. The CDR3 sequence: CASSLDSGIKGGYTF. As DNA, the CDR3 is TGTGCCAGCAGCTTAGATTCTGGGATTAAGGGTGGCTACACCTTC.

The CDR3 protein is CASSLGGRSSTDTQYF. For the CDR3, the DNA is TGTGCCAGCAGCTTGGGCGGGCGCTCTAGCACAGATACGCAGTATTTT. The rearrangement uses TRBV5-4 and TRBJ2-3, with TRBD2 as a possible D gene (5 bases). This CDR3 contains 16 residues. Germline values: CDR1 SGHNT, CDR2 YYREEE (reference sequence). V was shortened by 0 bases and J by 0 bases, with 11 bases between the two germline ends.

The V gene is TRBV6-2 or TRBV6-3, the J gene TRBJ1-4, with a weak D call TRBD1 (6 bases). Trimming pared 6 bases from V and 8 bases from J, leaving 19 bases between. The CDR3 is 15 amino acids. Germline loops: CDR1 MNHEY, CDR2 SVGEGT. CDR3 region: CASSFPTGREEKLFF. The CDR3 DNA sequence: TGTGCCAGCAGCTTTCCAACAGGGCGCGAAGAAAAACTGTTTTTT.

The chain employs TRBV21-1 and TRBJ2-7; the table's D call, TRBD2, was not checked against the DNA. TRBV21-1 is a documented pseudogene. The CDR3 consists of 14 residues. CDR3 sequence reads: CASRPGRESYEQYF. CDR3 coding DNA: TGTGCCAGCAGACCGGGACGGGAGTCCTACGAGCAGTACTTC.

The rearrangement joins TRBV10-3 to TRBJ2-2, with D hard to call. Trimming removed 7 bases from V and 6 bases from J, with 21 bases in between. This CDR3 is built from 16 residues. Looked up from germline, CDR1 is ENHRY and CDR2 is SYGVKD. The CDR3 region is CAINQTPKGLAGELFF. The CDR3, as DNA: TGTGCCATCAACCAGACACCCAAAGGGTTGGCCGGGGAGCTGTTTTTT.